A single sample gave rise to the 32 T cell receptor beta chains below, sequenced in a study of blood T cell repertoires in COVID-19. The assay was immunoSEQ multiplex PCR, and TCRdb's table has in-frame clones only and misses some. The data contain 200,000 to 250,000 clones, about 83% of them singletons. Input material: peripheral blood. The source is a woman aged 25 to 39 with COVID-19, enrolled during active disease.

This chain links TRBV24-1 with TRBJ1-3; no firm D call. This CDR3 has 14 residues. Trimming removed 12 bases at V and 4 bases at J, with 18 bases between. Germline loops: CDR1 KGHDR, CDR2 SFDVKD. CDR3 sequence reads: CAPHTSPVGNTIYF. CDR3 sequence (DNA): TGTGCCCCACATACTAGCCCTGTCGGAAACACCATATATTTT.

The J gene is TRBJ2-2, the V gene TRBV3-1 (or the pseudogene TRBV3-2); 9 bases are a match to TRBD2. This CDR3 contains 17 residues. V was clipped by 4 bases and J by 10 bases; unmatched bases: 16. Looked up from germline, CDR1 is LGHDT and CDR2 is YNNKEL (reference sequence). In DNA form, the CDR3 reads TGTGCCAGCAGCCGCTCTGCGGGCGGGGGGGGCACTCTGGAGCTGTTTTTT. This translates into CASSRSAGGGGTLELFF.

Of note for this clone: At the DNA level, this CDR3 is encoded by other sequences in the same sample as well. V usage is TRBV11-1 and J usage is TRBJ1-1; 7 bases align to TRBD1. The length of the CDR3 is 14 residues. Germline CDR1 reads SGHAT; CDR2 reads FQDESV (reference sequence). The V gene end was trimmed by 1 base and the J gene end by 4 bases; junction bases not matched to a gene: 3. The CDR3 DNA reads as TGTGCCAGCAGCTTAGGAAGGGGGCCCACTGAAGCTTTCTTT. Its protein product is CASSLGRGPTEAFF.

This chain joins TRBV5-6 and TRBJ1-2, with 7 bases identical to TRBD1. Germline loops: CDR1 SGHDT, CDR2 YYEEEE. Unmatched junction bases numbered 6, after V lost 0 bases and J lost 4 bases. The length of the CDR3 is 15 residues. The CDR3 here is CASSLGTGVIYGYTF. The DNA for the CDR3 is TGTGCCAGCAGCTTGGGCACAGGGGTAATCTATGGCTACACCTTC.

The V call is TRBV3-1 (or the pseudogene TRBV3-2), the J call TRBJ1-1; D is unclear. Germline loops: CDR1 LGHDT, CDR2 YNNKEL (reference sequence). CDR3 size: 15 residues. The V end lost 0 bases, the J end lost 5 bases, and 13 bases lay between the germline ends. The CDR3, as DNA: TGTGCCAGCAGCCAAGATGTGAATTCGGGAACTGAAGCTTTCTTT. Translating it yields CASSQDVNSGTEAFF.

The V and J genes are TRBV5-1 and TRBJ2-7; 8 nucleotides align to TRBD2. CDR3 length: 14 residues. The trim removed 7 bases at V and 3 bases at J, leaving 9 bases unmatched. Germline V CDR1 and CDR2: SGHRS, YFSETQ. DNA of the CDR3: TGCGCCAGCGGGACGGGGCTAGCGGGCTACGAGCAGTACTTC. This translates into CASGTGLAGYEQYF.

This clone has only one observation. The V call is TRBV28, the J call TRBJ2-3; 8 bases align to TRBD2. This CDR3 has 16 amino acids. Germline CDR1 reads MDHEN; CDR2 reads SYDVKM. J lost 2 bases, V lost 3 bases, and 7 bases had no gene match. The CDR3 DNA reads as TGTGCCAGCAGTTTGTCCAGCGGGGGCTCCACAGATACGCAGTATTTT. This translates into CASSLSSGGSTDTQYF.

This clone was picked up one time. The chain has TRBV9 and TRBJ2-7; D possibly corresponds to TRBD1 (5 bases). V was cut by 0 bases and J by 10 bases, with 14 bases left in between. CDR1 and CDR2 from the germline V gene are SGDLS and YYNGEE. There are 13 residues in the CDR3. The CDR3 DNA reads TGTGCCAGCAGCGTAGACCAGGGTCTGGCACAGTACTTC. It encodes CASSVDQGLAQYF.

The chain is built from TRBV20-1 and TRBJ2-7; D perhaps matches TRBD2 (5 bases). This CDR3 has 11 residues. The germline CDR1 and CDR2 sequences are DFQATT and SNEGSKA (reference sequence). Trimming pared 1 base from V and 4 bases from J, leaving 5 bases between. CDR3 sequence reads: CSARAGYEQYF. CDR3 sequence (DNA): TGCAGTGCTAGAGCGGGATACGAGCAGTACTTC.

The rearrangement joins TRBV4-1 to TRBJ1-2, with D perhaps matching TRBD1 (5 bases). Germline V lookup: CDR1 MGHRA, CDR2 YSYEKL. CDR3 length: 14 residues. V was cut by 0 bases and J by 8 bases, with 13 bases left in between. As DNA, the CDR3 is TGCGCCAGCAGCCAAGAGCTAGGGGAAACCGGCTACACCTTC. The encoded protein is CASSQELGETGYTF.

The chain combines TRBV12-3 or TRBV12-4 with TRBJ1-6, with D perhaps matching TRBD1 (6 bases). CDR3 length: 13 residues. Trimming stripped 5 bases from V and 9 bases from J, with 11 bases between. The CDR3 region has the DNA TGTGCCAGCAGTCCACAGGGCGGTTCACCCCTCCACTTT. Its protein is CASSPQGGSPLHF.

The J gene is TRBJ2-1, the V gene TRBV5-1, with 11 bases lining up with TRBD2. CDR3 length: 16 amino acids. The J segment lost 3 bases and the V segment lost 3 bases, leaving 5 bases of the junction unmatched. From germline, CDR1 is SGHRS and CDR2 YFSETQ. The CDR3 nucleotides read TGCGCCAGCAGCTCACTAACTAGCGGGAGCTACAATGAGCAGTTCTTC. Amino acid sequence: CASSSLTSGSYNEQFF.

The chain employs TRBV5-1 and TRBJ1-2; D ambiguous. The ends were cut back, 0 bases at V and 8 bases at J, with 5 bases in the middle. The CDR3 runs 11 residues. Germline V gene data show CDR1 as SGHRS and CDR2 as YFSETQ. The DNA for the CDR3 is TGCGCCAGCAGCTTGGGGAGCGGCTACACCTTC. Translated, it gives CASSLGSGYTF.

This rearrangement joins TRBV5-1 to TRBJ2-1; TRBD2 matches 10 bases. Per germline, CDR1 SGHRS and CDR2 YFSETQ. The ends lost 2 bases at V and 6 bases at J; junction bases unmatched: 5. This CDR3 spans 15 amino acids. The CDR3 region is CASSLMTSGLNEQFF. The CDR3 nucleotides are TGCGCCAGCAGCTTAATGACTAGCGGGCTCAATGAGCAGTTCTTC.

The rearrangement joins TRBV9 to TRBJ2-1; 7 positions match TRBD1. Germline V lookup: CDR1 SGDLS, CDR2 YYNGEE. After removal of 3 bases from V and 4 bases from J, the junction contained 7 bases not matched to a gene. The CDR3 runs to 15 residues. This CDR3 is CASSEGAEFYNEQFF. Here the CDR3 DNA reads TGTGCCAGCAGCGAGGGGGCAGAATTTTACAATGAGCAGTTCTTC.

V gene TRBV6-6 combines with J gene TRBJ1-2, with 8 nucleotides matching TRBD1. CDR3 length: 11 residues. Germline V gene data show CDR1 as MNHNY and CDR2 as SVGAGI (reference sequence). The V and J ends lost 6 bases and 8 bases, in that order; junction bases with no gene match: 2. In nucleotides, the CDR3 is TGTGCCAGCAGACAGGGGGGCGGCTACACCTTC. Translation: CASRQGGGYTF.

The V and J genes are TRBV7-9 and TRBJ1-2; 11 bases are a match to TRBD1. CDR3 length: 14 residues. V shed 5 bases and J 8 bases; nucleotides not matched to a gene: 7. In germline, CDR1 is SEHNR, CDR2 FQNEAQ (reference sequence). CDR3: CASSGDRGEPGYTF. CDR3 DNA: TGTGCCAGCAGCGGGGACAGGGGGGAGCCGGGCTACACCTTC.

This clone was detected a few times. V usage is TRBV13 and J usage is TRBJ2-6; tentatively, D is TRBD1 (5 bases). V was clipped by 0 bases and J by 2 bases, with 11 bases between them. Germline assignment: CDR1 PRHDT and CDR2 FYEKMQ (reference sequence). The CDR3 consists of 17 residues. The CDR3 sequence: CASSLGGALTGANVLTF. The CDR3 DNA is TGTGCCAGCAGCTTAGGTGGGGCACTCACTGGGGCCAACGTCCTGACTTTC.

The rearrangement links TRBV15 to TRBJ2-7; D is ambiguous. This CDR3 comprises 13 residues. Looked up from germline, CDR1 is LNHNV and CDR2 is YYDKDF (reference sequence). V was clipped by 0 bases and J by 2 bases, with 5 bases between them. The CDR3 here is CATSRDRTYEQYF. The CDR3 DNA follows: TGTGCCACCAGCAGAGACAGGACCTACGAGCAGTACTTC.

V and J are TRBV7-9 and TRBJ2-2; perhaps TRBD2 as D (6 bases). Germline-derived CDR1 and CDR2 are SEHNR and FQNEAQ (reference sequence). V dropped 5 bases and J dropped 6 bases, with 16 bases sitting between them. The CDR3 is made up of 15 amino acids. The CDR3 spells CASSQTFSGAGELFF. In DNA, the CDR3 is TGTGCCAGCAGCCAGACCTTTAGCGGCGCCGGGGAGCTGTTTTTT.

The chain is built from TRBV7-3 and TRBJ2-1, with D maybe TRBD2 (6 bases). V was trimmed by 5 bases and J by 11 bases, leaving 10 bases between them. The germline V gene encodes CDR1 SGHTA and CDR2 FQGTGA. The CDR3 spans 11 residues. For the CDR3, the DNA is TGTGCCAGCAGCGACGGGGGTAAGCAGTTCTTC. This encodes CASSDGGKQFF.

The J gene is TRBJ1-2, the V gene TRBV25-1; no reliable D call. Germline lookup yields CDR1 MGHDK and CDR2 SYGVNS. V was shortened by 1 base and J by 9 bases, with 12 bases between the two germline ends. This CDR3 is 13 amino acids long. This chain's CDR3 is CASSEFGEGRYTF. CDR3 in DNA: TGTGCCAGCAGTGAATTTGGTGAGGGCCGCTACACCTTC.

The rearrangement joins TRBV6-2 or TRBV6-3 to TRBJ1-1; 9 nucleotides line up with TRBD1. The CDR3 is 17 amino acids. Trimming cost V 2 bases and J 3 bases; bases outside gene matches: 10. The germline V gene has CDR1 MNHEY and CDR2 SVGEGT. Here the CDR3 reads CASSYGGQGKRDTEAFF. The CDR3 DNA reads as TGTGCCAGCAGTTACGGGGGACAGGGAAAGAGAGACACTGAAGCTTTCTTT.

The chain employs TRBV7-9 and TRBJ2-7, with 8 positions matching TRBD2. After removal of 5 bases from V and 5 bases from J, the junction contained 14 bases not matched to a gene. CDR3 length: 16 amino acids. Looked up from germline, CDR1 is SEHNR and CDR2 is FQNEAQ (reference sequence). Here the CDR3 reads CASSALAGQIEDEQYF. Here the CDR3 DNA reads TGTGCCAGCAGCGCCCTAGCGGGTCAGATTGAGGACGAGCAGTACTTC.

This chain uses TRBV27 with TRBJ2-5; D may be TRBD1 (7 bases). The germline V and J ends were trimmed by 3 bases and 5 bases, with 16 bases remaining between them. Germline assignment: CDR1 MNHEY and CDR2 SMNVEV (reference sequence). The CDR3 loop spans 15 amino acids. The CDR3 here is CASSFSGATGETQYF. For the CDR3, the DNA is TGTGCCAGCAGTTTTAGCGGAGCGACAGGGGAGACCCAGTACTTC.

The chain couples TRBV4-3 to TRBJ1-2; 7 bases are shared with TRBD1. CDR3 size: 14 residues. From germline, CDR1 is LGHNA and CDR2 YSLEER. With V trimmed by 3 bases and J by 7 bases, 8 bases remained unmatched. This CDR3 reads CASSQRGTGVGYTF. Written as DNA, the CDR3 is TGCGCCAGCAGCCAGAGGGGCACAGGGGTTGGCTACACCTTC.

The rearrangement links TRBV28 to TRBJ2-2, with 7 bases matching TRBD1. Trimming took 3 bases from V and 4 from J; bases not matched to a gene: 5. Germline V CDR1 and CDR2: MDHEN, SYDVKM. This CDR3 contains 15 residues. CDR3 DNA sequence: TGTGCCAGCAGTTTTTTGGGACAGAGCACCGGGGAGCTGTTTTTT. It encodes CASSFLGQSTGELFF.

The chain uses TRBV27 and TRBJ1-1; D may be TRBD1 (6 bases). The CDR3 extends over 13 amino acids. Trimming left V 6 bases short and J 8 bases short, with 16 bases between. Germline CDR1 and CDR2: MNHEY and SMNVEV (reference sequence). CDR3 loop: CASSNHQGLEAFF. In DNA form, the CDR3 reads TGTGCCAGCAGCAATCATCAGGGGTTAGAAGCTTTCTTT.

The V gene is TRBV19, the J gene TRBJ1-6, with TRBD1 matching over 8 bases. The CDR3 contains 16 residues. The germline V gene encodes CDR1 LNHDA and CDR2 SQIVND (reference sequence). Germline trimming cut 2 bases from V and 7 bases from J; bases unmatched to any gene: 7. The CDR3 reads CASSIIPGGLNSPLHF. CDR3 coding DNA: TGTGCCAGTAGTATAATCCCAGGGGGCCTCAATTCACCCCTCCACTTT.

This clone was seen a few times. The V call is TRBV4-3, the J call TRBJ2-1; D call uncertain. Trimming cost V 0 bases and J 2 bases, with 11 bases left between them. The germline gives CDR1 LGHNA, CDR2 YSLEER. The CDR3 is made up of 16 amino acids. The CDR3 spells CASSQEVVTAYNEQFF. In nucleotides, the CDR3 is TGCGCCAGCAGCCAAGAAGTAGTTACAGCCTACAATGAGCAGTTCTTC.

This rearrangement joins TRBV14 to TRBJ2-2; 8 bases are shared with TRBD1. The CDR3 has 15 amino acids. Germline lookup yields CDR1 SGHDN and CDR2 FVKESK. Trimming removed 1 base from V and 4 bases from J; junction bases left unmatched: 2. CDR3 sequence: CASSQVTGGTGELFF. The CDR3, as DNA: TGTGCCAGCAGCCAAGTTACAGGGGGCACCGGGGAGCTGTTTTTT.

The gene calls are TRBV29-1 and TRBJ1-3, with D perhaps TRBD1 (5 bases). V was trimmed by 6 bases and J by 0 bases, leaving 12 bases between them. This CDR3 is 14 amino acids long. The germline CDR1 and CDR2 sequences are SQVTM and ANQGSEA. The CDR3 DNA reads TGCAGCGTGGGGGACTTGAGCTCTGGAAACACCATATATTTT. Its protein is CSVGDLSSGNTIYF.